This T cell receptor (beta chain) was recorded in a study of monozygotic twins with cystic fibrosis. Study conclusions and caveats: In 13 of 16 pairs, V gene usage was closest to the co-twin's.

With 5 bases clipped from V and 6 bases from J, the junction kept 21 bases outside the gene matches. The length of the CDR3 is 18 residues. CDR1 SGDLS and CDR2 YYNGEE come from the germline V gene. As concerns this clone: Its target is unknown.

Clones were sequenced by immunoSEQ multiplex PCR, and TCRdb holds only the in-frame ones, with some missing. The sample shows about 32,000 clones, about 92% of them seen only once. This TCR derives from a girl between 2 and 10 years old with cystic fibrosis. Sequenced sample: blood. The V gene is TRBV9, the J gene TRBJ1-2; 8 nucleotides match TRBD1. The CDR3 bases are TGTGCCAGCAGTGGCCGTGGGACAGGTCCCTTGGGAACTGATGGCTACACCTTC. Protein sequence: CASSGRGTGPLGTDGYTF.